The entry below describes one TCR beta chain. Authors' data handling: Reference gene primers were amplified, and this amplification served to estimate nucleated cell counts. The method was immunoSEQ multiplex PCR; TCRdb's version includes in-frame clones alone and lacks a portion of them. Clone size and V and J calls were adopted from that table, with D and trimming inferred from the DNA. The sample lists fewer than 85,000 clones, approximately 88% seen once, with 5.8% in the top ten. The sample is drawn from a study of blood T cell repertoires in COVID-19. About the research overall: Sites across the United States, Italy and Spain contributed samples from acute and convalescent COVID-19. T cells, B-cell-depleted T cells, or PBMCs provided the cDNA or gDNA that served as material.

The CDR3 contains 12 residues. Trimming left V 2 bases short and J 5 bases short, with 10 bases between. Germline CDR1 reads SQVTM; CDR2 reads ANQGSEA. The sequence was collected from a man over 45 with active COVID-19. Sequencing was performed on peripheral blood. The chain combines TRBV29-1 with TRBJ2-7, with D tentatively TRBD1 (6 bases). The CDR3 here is CSVERAGDEQYF. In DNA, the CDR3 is TGCAGCGTTGAACGAGCAGGGGACGAGCAGTACTTC.